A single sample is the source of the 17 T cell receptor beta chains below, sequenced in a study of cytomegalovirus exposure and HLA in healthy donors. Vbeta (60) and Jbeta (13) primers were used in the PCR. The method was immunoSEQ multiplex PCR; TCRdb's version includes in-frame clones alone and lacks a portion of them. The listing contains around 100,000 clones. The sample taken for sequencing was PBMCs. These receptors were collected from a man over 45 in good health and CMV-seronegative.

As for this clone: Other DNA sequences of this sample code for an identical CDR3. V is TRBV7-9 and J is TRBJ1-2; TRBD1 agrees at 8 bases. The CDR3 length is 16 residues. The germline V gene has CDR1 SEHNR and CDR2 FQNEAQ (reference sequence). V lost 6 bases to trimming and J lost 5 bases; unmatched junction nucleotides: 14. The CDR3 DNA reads TGTGCCAGCAGTCGTGTAGTGGACAGGGATAATTATGGCTACACCTTC. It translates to CASSRVVDRDNYGYTF. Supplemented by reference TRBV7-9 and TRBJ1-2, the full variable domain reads DTGVSQNPRHKITKRGQNVTFRCDPISEHNRLYWYRQTLGQGPEFLTYFQNEAQLEKSRLLSDRFSAERPKGSFSTLEIQRTEQGDSAMYLCASSRVVDRDNYGYTFGSGTRLTVV.

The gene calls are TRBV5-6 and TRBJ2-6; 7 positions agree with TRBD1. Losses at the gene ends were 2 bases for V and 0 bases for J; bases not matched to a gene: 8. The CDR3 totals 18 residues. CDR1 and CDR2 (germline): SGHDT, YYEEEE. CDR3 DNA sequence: TGTGCCAGCAGCTTTCAAAGGGGGCGCGTCTCTGGGGCCAACGTCCTGACTTTC. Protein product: CASSFQRGRVSGANVLTF.

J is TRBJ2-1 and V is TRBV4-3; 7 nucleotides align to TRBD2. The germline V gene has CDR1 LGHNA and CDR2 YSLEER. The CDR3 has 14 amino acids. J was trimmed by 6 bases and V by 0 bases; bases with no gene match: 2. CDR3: CASSQDPGGNEQFF. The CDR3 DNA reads TGCGCCAGCAGCCAAGACCCGGGGGGCAATGAGCAGTTCTTC.

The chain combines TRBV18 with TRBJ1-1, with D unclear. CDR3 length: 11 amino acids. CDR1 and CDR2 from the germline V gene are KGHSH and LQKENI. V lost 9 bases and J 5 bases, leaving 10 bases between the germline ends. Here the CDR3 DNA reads TGTGCCAGTCATGACGGGACTGAAGCTTTCTTT. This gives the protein CASHDGTEAFF.

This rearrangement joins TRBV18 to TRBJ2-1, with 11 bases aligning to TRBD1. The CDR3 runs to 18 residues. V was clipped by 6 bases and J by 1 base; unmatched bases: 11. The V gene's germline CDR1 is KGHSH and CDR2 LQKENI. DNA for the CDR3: TGTGCCAGCTCGCGCGACAGGACAGGGGGCCAATCCTACAATGAGCAGTTCTTC. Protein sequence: CASSRDRTGGQSYNEQFF.

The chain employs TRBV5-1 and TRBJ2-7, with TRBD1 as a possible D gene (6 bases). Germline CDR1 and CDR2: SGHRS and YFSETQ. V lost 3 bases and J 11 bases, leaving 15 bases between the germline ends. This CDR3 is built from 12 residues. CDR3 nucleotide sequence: TGCGCCAGCAGCTACAACAGGGATGGGGAGTACTTC. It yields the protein CASSYNRDGEYF.

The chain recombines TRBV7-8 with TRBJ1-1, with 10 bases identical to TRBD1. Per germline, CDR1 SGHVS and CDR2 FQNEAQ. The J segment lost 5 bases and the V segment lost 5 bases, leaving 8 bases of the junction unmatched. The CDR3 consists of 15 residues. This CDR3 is CASSKRQGAATEAFF. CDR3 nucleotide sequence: TGTGCCAGCAGCAAACGACAGGGGGCTGCGACTGAAGCTTTCTTT.

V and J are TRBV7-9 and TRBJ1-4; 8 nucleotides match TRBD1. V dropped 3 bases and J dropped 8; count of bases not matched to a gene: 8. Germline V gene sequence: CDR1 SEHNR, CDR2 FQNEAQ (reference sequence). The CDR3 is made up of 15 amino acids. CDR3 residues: CASSLTGVRSEKLFF. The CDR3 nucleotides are TGTGCCAGCAGCTTGACAGGGGTTCGGAGCGAAAAACTGTTTTTT.

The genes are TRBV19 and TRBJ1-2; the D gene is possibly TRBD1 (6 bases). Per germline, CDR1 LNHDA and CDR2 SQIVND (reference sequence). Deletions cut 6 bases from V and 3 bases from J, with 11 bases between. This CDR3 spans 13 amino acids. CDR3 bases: TGTGCCAGTAGCAGGGGTTTGGACTATGGCTACACCTTC. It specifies CASSRGLDYGYTF.

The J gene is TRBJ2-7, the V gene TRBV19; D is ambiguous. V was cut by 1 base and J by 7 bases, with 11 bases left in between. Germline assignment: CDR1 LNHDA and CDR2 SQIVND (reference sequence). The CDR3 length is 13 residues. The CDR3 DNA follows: TGTGCCAGTAGTATAGGGGCCCCCCGGGAGCAGTACTTC. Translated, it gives CASSIGAPREQYF. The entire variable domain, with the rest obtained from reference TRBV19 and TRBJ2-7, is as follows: DGGITQSPKYLFRKEGQNVTLSCEQNLNHDAMYWYRQDPGQGLRLIYYSQIVNDFQKGDIAEGYSVSREKKESFPLTVTSAQKNPTAFYLCASSIGAPREQYFGPGTRLTVT.

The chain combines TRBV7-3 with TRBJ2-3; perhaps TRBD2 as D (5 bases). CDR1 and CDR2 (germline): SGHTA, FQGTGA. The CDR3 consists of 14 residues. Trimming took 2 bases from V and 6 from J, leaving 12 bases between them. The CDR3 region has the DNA TGTGCCAGCAGCTTAGGGCCCCAGCGGGATACGCAGTATTTT. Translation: CASSLGPQRDTQYF.

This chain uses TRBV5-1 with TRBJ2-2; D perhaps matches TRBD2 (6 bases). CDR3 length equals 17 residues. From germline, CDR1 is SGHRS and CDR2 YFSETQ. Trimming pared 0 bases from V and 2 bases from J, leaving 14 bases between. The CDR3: CASSLAFGGTNTGELFF. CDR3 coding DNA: TGCGCCAGCAGCTTGGCCTTCGGAGGGACCAACACCGGGGAGCTGTTTTTT.

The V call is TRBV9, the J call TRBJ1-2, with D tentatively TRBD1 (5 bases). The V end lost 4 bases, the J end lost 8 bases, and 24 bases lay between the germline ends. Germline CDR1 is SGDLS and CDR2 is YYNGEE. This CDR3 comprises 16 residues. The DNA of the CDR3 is TGTGCCAGCAGCCCGAGACAGAGGCTTCCGACTTGGGGCTACACCTTC. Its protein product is CASSPRQRLPTWGYTF.

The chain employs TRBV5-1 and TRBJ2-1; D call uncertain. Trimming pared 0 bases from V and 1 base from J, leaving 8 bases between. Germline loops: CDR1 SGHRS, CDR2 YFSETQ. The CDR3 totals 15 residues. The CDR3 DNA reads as TGCGCCAGCAGCTTGGCTTCGGTATCCTACAATGAGCAGTTCTTC. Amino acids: CASSLASVSYNEQFF. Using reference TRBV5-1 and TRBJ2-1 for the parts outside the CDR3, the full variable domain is KAGVTQTPRYLIKTRGQQVTLSCSPISGHRSVSWYQQTPGQGLQFLFEYFSETQRNKGNFPGRFSGRQFSNSRSEMNVSTLELGDSALYLCASSLASVSYNEQFFGPGTRLTVL.

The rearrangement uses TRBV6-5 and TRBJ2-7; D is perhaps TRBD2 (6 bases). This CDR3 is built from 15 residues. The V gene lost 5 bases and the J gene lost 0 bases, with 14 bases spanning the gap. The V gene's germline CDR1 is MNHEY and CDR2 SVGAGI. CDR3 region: CASSRVAASSYEQYF. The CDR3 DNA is TGTGCCAGCAGTAGAGTAGCGGCTAGCTCCTACGAGCAGTACTTC.

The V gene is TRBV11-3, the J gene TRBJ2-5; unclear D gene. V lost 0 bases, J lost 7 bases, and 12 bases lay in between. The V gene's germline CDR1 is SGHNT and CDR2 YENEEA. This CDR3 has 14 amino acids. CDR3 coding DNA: TGTGCCAGCAGCTTAGACCTGGCCCGCCCGACCCAGTACTTC. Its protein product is CASSLDLARPTQYF. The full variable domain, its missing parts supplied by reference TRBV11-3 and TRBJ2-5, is EAGVVQSPRYKIIEKKQPVAFWCNPISGHNTLYWYLQNLGQGPELLIRYENEEAVDDSQLPKDRFSAERLKGVDSTLKIQPAELGDSAVYLCASSLDLARPTQYFGPGTRLLVL.

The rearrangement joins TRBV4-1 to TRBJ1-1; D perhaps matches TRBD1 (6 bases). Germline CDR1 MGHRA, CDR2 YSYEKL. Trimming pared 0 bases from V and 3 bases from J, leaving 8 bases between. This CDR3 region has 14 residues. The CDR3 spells CASSQETGYTEAFF. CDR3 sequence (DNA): TGCGCCAGCAGCCAAGAGACAGGCTACACTGAAGCTTTCTTT.